Shown below are 4 T cell receptor beta chains from a single sample sequenced in a study of blood T cells in healthy people across ages. With a J-beta primer mix and a sample-barcoded 5' primer, a second PCR ran 7 to 11 cycles. TCRdb re-called the 5' RACE reads through MiXCR, storing one row per CDR3 protein. Of about 800,000 distinct CDR3 sequences in the sample, about 62% were seen once. The sequenced sample consisted of blood. The receptor set was obtained from a man aged 25 to 45 in good health.

This clonotype came up once. The chain uses TRBV20-1 and TRBJ1-2; no firm D call. Trimming stripped 1 base from V and 6 bases from J, with 12 bases between. Germline loops: CDR1 DFQATT, CDR2 SNEGSKA (reference sequence). This CDR3 is built from 13 residues. This CDR3 reads CSARVDLIHGYTF. CDR3 DNA: TGCAGTGCTAGAGTAGACTTAATCCATGGCTACACCTTC.

The genes are TRBV6-2 or TRBV6-3 and TRBJ2-3, with a possible D match to TRBD1 (6 bases). V shed 4 bases and J shed 3 bases, with 17 bases lying between them. Germline CDR1 reads MNHEY; CDR2 reads SVGEGT. The CDR3 is 16 amino acids. This chain's CDR3 is CASSSMDSLKTDTQYF. The CDR3 DNA sequence: TGTGCCAGCAGTTCGATGGACAGCCTCAAGACAGATACGCAGTATTTT.

The chain uses TRBV28 and TRBJ1-1, with D tentatively TRBD1 (5 bases). Germline lookup yields CDR1 MDHEN and CDR2 SYDVKM. The germline V and J ends were trimmed by 5 bases and 2 bases, with 21 bases remaining between them. CDR3 length: 17 amino acids. Written as DNA, the CDR3 is TGTGCCAGCAGTCCCAATGAAGGGGCAAAGAAAAACACTGAAGCTTTCTTT. Translated, it gives CASSPNEGAKKNTEAFF.

As for this clonotype: A much larger clone differs by one base, so this may be a read error. V and J are TRBV6-6 and TRBJ2-1, with 13 bases lining up with TRBD2. Per the germline V gene, CDR1 is MNHNY and CDR2 is SVGAGI (reference sequence). CDR3 length: 17 amino acids. Germline trimming cut 6 bases from V and 6 bases from J; bases unmatched to any gene: 11. CDR3 residues: CASSPGLAGVRCNEQFF. For the CDR3, the DNA is TGTGCCAGCAGCCCCGGACTAGCGGGAGTTCGTTGCAATGAGCAGTTCTTC.